The clone carrying this TCR beta chain was counted a few times. Using a J-beta primer mix together with a sample-barcoded 5' primer, a second PCR was run for roughly 7 to 11 cycles. A template-switch adaptor with 12 random nucleotides tagged each cDNA molecule. Each CDR3 protein gets one entry after TCRdb re-called the 5' RACE reads with MiXCR. The table records about 1.8 million distinct CDR3 sequences, around half of them present only once. This record belongs to a study of blood T cells in healthy people across ages. With V trimmed by 3 bases and J by 0 bases, 2 bases remained unmatched. The CDR3 sequence is 14 residues long. Germline V gene sequence: CDR1 SGHKS, CDR2 YYEKEE (reference sequence).

What was sequenced was blood. The source of this sequence is a woman aged 40 to 49 in good health. This chain uses TRBV5-5 with TRBJ2-5; 7 bases align to TRBD1. Here the CDR3 reads CASSSTGDQETQYF. The CDR3 DNA follows: TGTGCCAGCAGCTCCACAGGGGACCAAGAGACCCAGTACTTC. The entire variable domain, with the rest obtained from reference TRBV5-5 and TRBJ2-5, is as follows: DAGVTQSPTHLIKTRGQQVTLRCSPISGHKSVSWYQQVLGQGPQFIFQYYEKEERGRGNFPDRFSARQFPNYSSELNVNALLLGDSALYLCASSSTGDQETQYFGPGTRLLVL.